The 13 T cell receptor beta chains listed next were all sequenced from one sample in a study of blood T cells in healthy people across ages. Next came a second PCR, run for about 7 to 12 cycles, which used a sample-barcoded 5' primer along with a J-beta primer mix. One entry per CDR3 protein results from TCRdb running MiXCR on the 5' RACE reads. The profile shows 2 million or so distinct CDR3 sequences, around 50% of them singletons. Sequenced sample: blood. The receptors shown here come from a middle-aged woman in good health.

The V and J genes are TRBV28 and TRBJ2-7; D is uncertain. Trimming cost V 4 bases and J 3 bases, with 10 bases left between them. This CDR3 is built from 13 residues. Per germline, CDR1 MDHEN and CDR2 SYDVKM. The CDR3 reads CASSSPALYEQYF. In DNA, the CDR3 is TGTGCCAGCAGTTCCCCAGCCCTCTACGAGCAGTACTTC.

This chain connects TRBV6-1 to TRBJ1-1; 11 bases are a match to TRBD1. The V gene's germline CDR1 is MNHNS and CDR2 SASEGT. J lost 4 bases, V lost 6 bases, and 4 bases had no gene match. The CDR3 spans 14 residues. CDR3 amino acids: CASRDRGLATEAFF. The CDR3 DNA reads TGTGCCAGCAGGGACAGGGGGCTAGCCACTGAAGCTTTCTTT.

V gene TRBV7-2 combines with J gene TRBJ2-1; 16 bases agree with TRBD2. Losses at the gene ends were 5 bases for V and 8 bases for J; bases not matched to a gene: 6. The germline gives CDR1 SGHTA, CDR2 FQGNSA. The CDR3 runs 16 residues. The CDR3 is CASSITGLAGGDEQFF. In DNA, the CDR3 is TGTGCCAGCAGCATTACGGGACTAGCGGGGGGGGATGAGCAGTTCTTC.

The chain recombines TRBV13 with TRBJ2-3; 7 bases fit TRBD2. The ends lost 5 bases at V and 1 base at J; junction bases unmatched: 9. The germline V gene encodes CDR1 PRHDT and CDR2 FYEKMQ (reference sequence). The CDR3 has 16 amino acids. The CDR3 region is CASSGPGLGGTDTQYF. The CDR3 DNA sequence: TGTGCCAGCAGCGGACCCGGACTAGGTGGCACAGATACGCAGTATTTT.

This rearrangement joins TRBV6-2 or TRBV6-3 to TRBJ2-1, with unresolved D. The CDR3 has 14 residues. V was cut by 0 bases and J by 5 bases, with 8 bases left in between. Germline loops: CDR1 MNHEY, CDR2 SVGEGT. This CDR3 is CASSYSSYNNEQFF. The CDR3 nucleotides read TGTGCCAGCAGTTACTCGTCTTACAACAATGAGCAGTTCTTC.

In the case of this clonotype: A single base separates this from a much larger clone, so it may be a read error. V is TRBV6-5 and J is TRBJ2-4; 10 nucleotides line up with TRBD1. The J segment lost 13 bases and the V segment lost 2 bases, leaving 5 bases of the junction unmatched. Germline CDR1 reads MNHEY; CDR2 reads SVGAGI. The CDR3 has 13 residues. The DNA for the CDR3 is TGTGCCAGCAGTTACGGACAGGGGGGCGGGCAGTACTTC. Its translation: CASSYGQGGGQYF.

V is TRBV12-5 and J is TRBJ2-3; TRBD2 matches 9 bases. Germline values: CDR1 LGHNT, CDR2 FRNRAP. The CDR3 length is 15 residues. Trimming took 5 bases from V and 1 from J; bases not matched to a gene: 4. The CDR3 DNA sequence: TGTGCTAGTGGTGACTCTAGCGGGGGCACAGATACGCAGTATTTT. Encoded protein: CASGDSSGGTDTQYF.

The CDR3 coding sequence is TGCAGTGCCGGGGGGACTAGCGGACAAAACTACAATGAGCAGTTCTTC. Protein sequence: CSAGGTSGQNYNEQFF. The chain has TRBV20-1 and TRBJ2-1, with 11 bases identical to TRBD2. The CDR3 is made up of 16 amino acids. Germline assignment: CDR1 DFQATT and CDR2 SNEGSKA (reference sequence). The J segment lost 3 bases and the V segment lost 6 bases, leaving 10 bases of the junction unmatched.

This clonotype was picked up many times. The genes are TRBV27 and TRBJ2-5, with D perhaps being TRBD1 or TRBD2 (5 bases each). Trimming took off 2 bases at V and 5 bases at J, with 9 bases between the two ends. Per germline, CDR1 MNHEY and CDR2 SMNVEV (reference sequence). This CDR3 contains 13 residues. This CDR3 reads CASSLGGTETQYF. The CDR3 coding sequence is TGTGCCAGCAGTTTAGGGGGAACGGAGACCCAGTACTTC.

CDR3 region: CASSDRRHYGYTF. CDR3 nucleotides: TGTGCCAGCAGTGACCGCCGCCACTATGGCTACACCTTC. This chain uses TRBV27 with TRBJ1-2; D not resolved. V lost 5 bases, J lost 3 bases, and 10 bases lay in between. In germline, CDR1 is MNHEY, CDR2 SMNVEV (reference sequence). There are 13 residues in the CDR3.

In this sample, this clonotype turned up a few times. The chain recombines TRBV20-1 with TRBJ2-1; D may be TRBD2 (5 bases). Trimming removed 0 bases at V and 8 bases at J, with 11 bases between. The CDR3 is 13 amino acids. Germline V lookup: CDR1 DFQATT, CDR2 SNEGSKA (reference sequence). This CDR3 reads CSARDGVRHEQFF. For the CDR3, the DNA is TGCAGTGCTAGAGACGGGGTTCGTCATGAGCAGTTCTTC.

This clonotype was seen more than once but under ten times. J is TRBJ1-2 and V is TRBV20-1; D not resolved. This CDR3 contains 14 residues. The germline V gene encodes CDR1 DFQATT and CDR2 SNEGSKA (reference sequence). Trimming cost V 3 bases and J 4 bases, with 15 bases left between them. CDR3 nucleotides: TGCAGTGCTAGGCCCCCGGGCTGGGGCTATGGCTACACCTTC. Encoded protein: CSARPPGWGYGYTF.

Only a few counts were recorded for this clonotype. The chain links TRBV5-1 to TRBJ2-7; 11 bases agree with TRBD2. The CDR3 length is 15 residues. V was pared by 4 bases and J by 1 base, with 4 bases of the junction left unmatched. The germline V gene has CDR1 SGHRS and CDR2 YFSETQ. The CDR3 loop is CASSVGTSGSYEQYF. In DNA, the CDR3 is TGCGCCAGCAGCGTTGGGACTAGCGGATCCTACGAGCAGTACTTC.